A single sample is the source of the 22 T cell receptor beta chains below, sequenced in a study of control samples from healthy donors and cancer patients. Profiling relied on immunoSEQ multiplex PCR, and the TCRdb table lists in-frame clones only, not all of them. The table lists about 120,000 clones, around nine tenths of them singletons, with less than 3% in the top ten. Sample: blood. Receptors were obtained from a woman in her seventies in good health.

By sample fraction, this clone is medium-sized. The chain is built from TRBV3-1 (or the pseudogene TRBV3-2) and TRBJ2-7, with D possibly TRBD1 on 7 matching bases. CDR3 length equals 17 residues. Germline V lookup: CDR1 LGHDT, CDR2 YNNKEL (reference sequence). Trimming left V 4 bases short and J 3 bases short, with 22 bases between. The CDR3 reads CASSPRIGGGFIYEQYF. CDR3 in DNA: TGTGCCAGCAGCCCAAGAATTGGAGGGGGCTTTATCTACGAGCAGTACTTC.

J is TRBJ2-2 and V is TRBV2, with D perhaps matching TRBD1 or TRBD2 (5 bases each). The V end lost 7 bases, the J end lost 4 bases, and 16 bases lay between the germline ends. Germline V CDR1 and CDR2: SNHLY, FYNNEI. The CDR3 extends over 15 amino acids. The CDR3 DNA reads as TGTGCCAGCACTAAGAGGGAAAGGGGCACCGGGGAGCTGTTTTTT. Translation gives CASTKRERGTGELFF.

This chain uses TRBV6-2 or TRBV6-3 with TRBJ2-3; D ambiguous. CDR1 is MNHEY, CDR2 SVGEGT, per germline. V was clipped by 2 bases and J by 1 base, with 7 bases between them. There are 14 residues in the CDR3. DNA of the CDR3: TGTGCCAGCAGTTACGATCAGGGCACAGATACGCAGTATTTT. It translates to CASSYDQGTDTQYF.

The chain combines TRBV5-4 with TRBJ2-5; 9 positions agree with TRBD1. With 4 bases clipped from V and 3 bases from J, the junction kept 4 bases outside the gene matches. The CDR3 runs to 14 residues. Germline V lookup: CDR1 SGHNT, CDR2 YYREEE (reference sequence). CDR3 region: CASSLRDREETQYF. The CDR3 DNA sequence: TGTGCCAGCAGCCTTCGGGACAGGGAAGAGACCCAGTACTTC.

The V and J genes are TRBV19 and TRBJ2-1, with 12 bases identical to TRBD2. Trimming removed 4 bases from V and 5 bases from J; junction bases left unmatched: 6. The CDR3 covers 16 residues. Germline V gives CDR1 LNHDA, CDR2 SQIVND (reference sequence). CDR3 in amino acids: CASSNPRTSGNNEQFF. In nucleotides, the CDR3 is TGTGCCAGTAGTAACCCCCGGACTAGCGGGAACAATGAGCAGTTCTTC.

The CDR3 region is CASSKGQTDQPQHF. In DNA form, the CDR3 reads TGCGCCAGCAGCAAGGGACAGACCGATCAGCCCCAGCATTTT. The chain is built from TRBV5-1 and TRBJ1-5, with 7 bases matching TRBD1. The CDR3 sequence is 14 residues long. Trimming removed 4 bases from V and 5 bases from J; junction bases left unmatched: 6. CDR1 and CDR2 from the germline V gene are SGHRS and YFSETQ.

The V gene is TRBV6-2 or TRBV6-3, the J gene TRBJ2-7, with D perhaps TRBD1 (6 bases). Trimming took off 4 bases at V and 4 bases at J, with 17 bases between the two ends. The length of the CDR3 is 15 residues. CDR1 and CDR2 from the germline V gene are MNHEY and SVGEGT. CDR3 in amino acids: CASSSSRGGMYEQYF. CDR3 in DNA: TGTGCCAGCAGTTCTTCTAGAGGGGGAATGTACGAGCAGTACTTC.

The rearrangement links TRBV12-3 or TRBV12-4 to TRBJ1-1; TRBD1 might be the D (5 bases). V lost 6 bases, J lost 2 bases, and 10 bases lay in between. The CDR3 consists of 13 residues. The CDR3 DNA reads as TGTGCCAGCAGCTCGGGACCTAACACTGAAGCTTTCTTT. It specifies CASSSGPNTEAFF.

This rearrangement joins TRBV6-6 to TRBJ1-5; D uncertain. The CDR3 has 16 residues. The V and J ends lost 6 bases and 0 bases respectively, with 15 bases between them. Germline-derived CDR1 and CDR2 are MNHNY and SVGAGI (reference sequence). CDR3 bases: TGTGCCAGCAGCCAAAACCGGGCCTATAGCAATCAGCCCCAGCATTTT. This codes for CASSQNRAYSNQPQHF.

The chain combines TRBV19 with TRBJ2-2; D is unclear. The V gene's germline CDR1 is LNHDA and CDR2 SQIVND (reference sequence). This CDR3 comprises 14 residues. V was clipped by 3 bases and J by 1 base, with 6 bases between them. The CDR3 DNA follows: TGTGCCAGTAGTATTTTTTTGAACACCGGGGAGCTGTTTTTT. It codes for CASSIFLNTGELFF.

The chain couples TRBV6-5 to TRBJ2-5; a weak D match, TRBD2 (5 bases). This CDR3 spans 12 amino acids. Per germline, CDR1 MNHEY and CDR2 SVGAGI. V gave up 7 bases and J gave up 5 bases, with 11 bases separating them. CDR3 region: CASNEGTETQYF. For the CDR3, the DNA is TGTGCCAGCAACGAGGGAACTGAGACCCAGTACTTC.

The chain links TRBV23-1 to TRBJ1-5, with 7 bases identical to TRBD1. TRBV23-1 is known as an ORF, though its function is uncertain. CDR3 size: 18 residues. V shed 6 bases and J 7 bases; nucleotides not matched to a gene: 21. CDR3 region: CASSLSSRGDRAQQPQHF. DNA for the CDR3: TGCGCCAGCAGCCTAAGCTCGCGGGGCGACAGGGCTCAACAGCCCCAGCATTTT.

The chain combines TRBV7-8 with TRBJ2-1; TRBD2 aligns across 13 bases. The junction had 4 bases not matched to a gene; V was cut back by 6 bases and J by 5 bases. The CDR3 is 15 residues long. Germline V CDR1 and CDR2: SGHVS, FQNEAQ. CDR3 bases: TGTGCCAGCAGACAGACTAGCGGGGGGAACAATGAGCAGTTCTTC. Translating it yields CASRQTSGGNNEQFF.

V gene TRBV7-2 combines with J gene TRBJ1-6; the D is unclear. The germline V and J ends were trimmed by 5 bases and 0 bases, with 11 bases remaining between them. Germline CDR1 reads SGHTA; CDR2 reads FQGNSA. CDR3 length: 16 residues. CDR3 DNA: TGTGCCAGCAGCCGCCCCAGGAGCTCCTATAATTCACCCCTCCACTTT. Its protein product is CASSRPRSSYNSPLHF.

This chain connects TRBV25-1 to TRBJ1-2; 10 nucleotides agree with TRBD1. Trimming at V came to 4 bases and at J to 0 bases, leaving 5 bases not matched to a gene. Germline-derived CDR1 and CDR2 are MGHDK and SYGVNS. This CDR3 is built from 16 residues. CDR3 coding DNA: TGTGCCAGCAGTGGGACAGGGGGTGCAGCTAACTATGGCTACACCTTC. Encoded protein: CASSGTGGAANYGYTF.

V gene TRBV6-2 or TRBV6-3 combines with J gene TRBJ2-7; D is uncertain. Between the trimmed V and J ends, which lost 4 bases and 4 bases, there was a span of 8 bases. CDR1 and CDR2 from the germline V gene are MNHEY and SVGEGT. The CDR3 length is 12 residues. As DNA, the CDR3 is TGTGCCAGCAGTTCACAAAATTACGAGCAGTACTTC. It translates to CASSSQNYEQYF.

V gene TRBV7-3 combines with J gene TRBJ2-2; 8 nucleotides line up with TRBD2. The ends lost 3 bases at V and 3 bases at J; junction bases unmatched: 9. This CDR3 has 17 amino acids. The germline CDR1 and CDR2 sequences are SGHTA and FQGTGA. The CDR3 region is CASSLSLAGSHTGELFF. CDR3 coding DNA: TGTGCCAGCAGCTTGAGCCTAGCGGGTTCCCACACCGGGGAGCTGTTTTTT.

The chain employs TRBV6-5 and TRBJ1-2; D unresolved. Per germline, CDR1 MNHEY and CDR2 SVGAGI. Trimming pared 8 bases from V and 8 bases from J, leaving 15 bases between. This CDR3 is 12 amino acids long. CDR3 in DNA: TGTGCCAGCTTTGGACTCGTGGAGGGCTACACCTTC. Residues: CASFGLVEGYTF.

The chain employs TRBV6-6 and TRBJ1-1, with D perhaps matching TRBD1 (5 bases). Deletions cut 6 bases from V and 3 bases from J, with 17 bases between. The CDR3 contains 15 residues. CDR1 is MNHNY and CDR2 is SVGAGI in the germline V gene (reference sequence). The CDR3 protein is CASSPPLGQYTEAFF. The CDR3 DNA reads TGTGCCAGCAGCCCCCCGTTGGGGCAGTACACTGAAGCTTTCTTT.

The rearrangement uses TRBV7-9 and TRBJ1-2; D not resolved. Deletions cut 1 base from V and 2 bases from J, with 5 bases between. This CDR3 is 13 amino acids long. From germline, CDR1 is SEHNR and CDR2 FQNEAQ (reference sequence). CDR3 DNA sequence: TGTGCCAGCAGCTTAGTCCGGAACTATGGCTACACCTTC. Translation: CASSLVRNYGYTF.

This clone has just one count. The DNA of the CDR3 is TGTGCCAGCAGTGAATATTTAGGGGGCAGTGAAGCTTTCTTT. Its translation: CASSEYLGGSEAFF. The chain carries TRBV25-1 and TRBJ1-1; 7 positions match TRBD1. The CDR3 consists of 14 residues. V shed 0 bases and J 7 bases; nucleotides not matched to a gene: 5. Germline CDR1 MGHDK, CDR2 SYGVNS.

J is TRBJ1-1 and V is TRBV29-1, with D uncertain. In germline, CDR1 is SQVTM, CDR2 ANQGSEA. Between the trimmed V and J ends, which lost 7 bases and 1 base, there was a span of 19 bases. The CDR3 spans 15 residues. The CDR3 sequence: CSARQHLDENTEAFF. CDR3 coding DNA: TGCAGCGCCCGACAACACTTGGACGAGAACACTGAAGCTTTCTTT. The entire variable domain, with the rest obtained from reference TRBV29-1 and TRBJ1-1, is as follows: SAVISQKPSRDICQRGTSLTIQCQVDSQVTMMFWYRQQPGQSLTLIATANQGSEATYESGFVIDKFPISRPNLTFSTLTVSNMSPEDSSIYLCSARQHLDENTEAFFGQGTRLTVV.